The clone carrying this T cell receptor beta chain was detected ten times or more. Its antigen is currently unknown. V dropped 3 bases and J dropped 6; count of bases not matched to a gene: 2. The CDR3 runs 14 residues. TCR beta CDR3 regions were amplified from RNA. When the TCR CDR3 underwent first-round RT-PCR, the HTBI primer set was used. TCRdb itself ran the multiplex PCR reads through MiXCR, one entry per CDR3 protein. This table holds about 200,000 distinct CDR3 sequences, about 17% found once. The data were taken from a study of T cells in Graves' hyperthyroidism and ophthalmopathy. Fresh peripheral blood, approximately 10 ml, was the source of the PBMCs. Findings of the study overall: In the analysis, a 13 V-J model separated ophthalmopathy from stable hyperthyroidism.

The specimen sequenced was blood. The chain couples TRBV12-3 or TRBV12-4 to TRBJ2-2; 9 bases match TRBD1. The TCR originated in a man in his forties or fifties with Graves' hyperthyroidism. CDR3 in DNA: TGTGCCAGCAGTTTCGGACAGGGGTCCGGGGAGCTGTTTTTT. This gives the protein CASSFGQGSGELFF.